A single sample gave rise to the 14 T cell receptor beta chains below, sequenced in a study of blood T cell repertoires in COVID-19. Some clones are missing from TCRdb's copy, which holds only in-frame ones; the method was immunoSEQ multiplex PCR. Of roughly 150,000 clones in the sample, over 75% are singletons; the top ten hold approximately 12%. Sequences were obtained from peripheral blood. The receptors were sampled from a man between 65 and 85 years old who had recovered from COVID-19.

V and J are TRBV30 and TRBJ2-5, with 9 bases fitting TRBD1. Germline lookup yields CDR1 GTSNPN and CDR2 SVGIG (reference sequence). There are 15 residues in the CDR3. The J segment lost 3 bases and the V segment lost 0 bases, leaving 5 bases of the junction unmatched. CDR3 region: CAWSVGQGSKETQYF. CDR3 coding DNA: TGTGCCTGGAGTGTAGGACAGGGGTCTAAAGAGACCCAGTACTTC.

This clone has a single count. This chain links TRBV5-4 with TRBJ2-7, with a possible D match to TRBD1 (6 bases). The ends were cut back, 3 bases at V and 6 bases at J, with 13 bases in the middle. CDR3 size: 13 residues. CDR1 and CDR2 from the germline V gene are SGHNT and YYREEE (reference sequence). CDR3 in amino acids: CASSSGTRGEQYF. DNA for the CDR3: TGTGCCAGCAGCTCTGGGACAAGGGGCGAGCAGTACTTC. The full variable domain, its missing parts supplied by reference TRBV5-4 and TRBJ2-7, is ETGVTQSPTHLIKTRGQQVTLRCSSQSGHNTVSWYQQALGQGPQFIFQYYREEENGRGNFPPRFSGLQFPNYSSELNVNALELDDSALYLCASSSGTRGEQYFGPGTRLTVT.

V and J are TRBV6-5 and TRBJ1-5, with TRBD1 matching 7 bases. Germline lookup yields CDR1 MNHEY and CDR2 SVGAGI. The CDR3 sequence is 14 residues long. V lost 6 bases and J lost 2; bases outside the gene matches: 4. CDR3 sequence: CASSTGVGNQPQHF. CDR3 DNA sequence: TGTGCCAGCAGCACAGGGGTAGGCAATCAGCCCCAGCATTTT.

This clone was counted only a few times. The chain is built from TRBV29-1 and TRBJ2-3; D remains unclear. This CDR3 contains 17 residues. From germline, CDR1 is SQVTM and CDR2 ANQGSEA. V was trimmed by 6 bases and J by 2 bases, leaving 24 bases between them. The CDR3 sequence is CSVLRRRAGSLTDTQYF. In nucleotides, the CDR3 is TGCAGCGTACTTAGGCGTAGAGCAGGATCACTCACAGATACGCAGTATTTT.

The CDR3: CAISDGVYEQYF. The CDR3 DNA reads TGTGCCATCAGTGACGGGGTCTACGAGCAGTACTTC. The V and J genes are TRBV10-3 and TRBJ2-7, with a tentative D call TRBD2 (5 bases). CDR3 size: 12 residues. Germline V gene data show CDR1 as ENHRY and CDR2 as SYGVKD. V was shortened by 3 bases and J by 3 bases, with 6 bases between the two germline ends.

The V and J genes are TRBV27 and TRBJ2-7; 9 bases fit TRBD1. Trimming at V came to 6 bases and at J to 5 bases, leaving 17 bases not matched to a gene. Looked up from germline, CDR1 is MNHEY and CDR2 is SMNVEV (reference sequence). This CDR3 comprises 17 residues. The CDR3 here is CASSPPHGTGGQDEQYF. CDR3 nucleotides: TGTGCCAGCAGCCCACCACACGGCACAGGGGGCCAGGACGAGCAGTACTTC.

The rearrangement joins TRBV28 to TRBJ1-5; weak D call: TRBD1 (6 bases). Germline lookup yields CDR1 MDHEN and CDR2 SYDVKM. This CDR3 spans 15 amino acids. Trimming took off 7 bases at V and 2 bases at J, with 15 bases between the two ends. The CDR3 loop reads CASTSGAVGNQPQHF. In DNA form, the CDR3 reads TGTGCCAGCACCTCAGGGGCGGTAGGCAATCAGCCCCAGCATTTT.

The rearrangement joins TRBV6-2 or TRBV6-3 to TRBJ2-7; 9 nucleotides agree with TRBD2. Per germline, CDR1 MNHEY and CDR2 SVGEGT. The CDR3 totals 17 residues. Trimming cost V 5 bases and J 3 bases; bases outside gene matches: 14. CDR3 amino acids: CASSTGVTSGNYYEQYF. The CDR3 DNA is TGTGCCAGCAGTACCGGCGTGACTAGCGGAAATTACTACGAGCAGTACTTC.

Here the CDR3 reads CASSSTGKGTGELFF. In nucleotides, the CDR3 is TGTGCCAGCAGCTCGACAGGGAAGGGCACCGGGGAGCTGTTTTTT. The chain uses TRBV7-9 and TRBJ2-2, with 7 nucleotides matching TRBD1. The V segment lost 4 bases and the J segment 4 bases; nucleotides outside the gene matches: 6. The CDR3 is 15 residues long. Germline lookup yields CDR1 SEHNR and CDR2 FQNEAQ (reference sequence).

The gene calls are TRBV5-4 and TRBJ2-7, with 13 bases fitting TRBD2. Trimming at V came to 4 bases and at J to 6 bases, leaving 10 bases not matched to a gene. The CDR3 has 16 amino acids. The germline gives CDR1 SGHNT, CDR2 YYREEE (reference sequence). The CDR3 sequence is CASSPIRTSGRSEQYF. The CDR3 DNA reads as TGTGCCAGCAGCCCGATACGGACTAGCGGGAGAAGCGAGCAGTACTTC.

The CDR3 here is CASSLGQGDNYGYTF. The DNA for the CDR3 is TGTGCCAGCAGCCTTGGACAGGGGGACAACTATGGCTACACCTTC. The chain employs TRBV9 and TRBJ1-2, with 10 bases matching TRBD1. Germline V gene sequence: CDR1 SGDLS, CDR2 YYNGEE. The CDR3 loop spans 15 amino acids. The junction had 5 bases not matched to a gene; V was cut back by 4 bases and J by 2 bases.

V usage is TRBV19 and J usage is TRBJ2-3; no clear D. In germline, CDR1 is LNHDA, CDR2 SQIVND (reference sequence). The V end was cut by 4 bases, the J end by 1 base, with 12 bases between. The CDR3 contains 15 residues. The CDR3 reads CASSKRRTGTDTQYF. CDR3 sequence (DNA): TGTGCCAGTAGTAAGCGACGTACTGGCACAGATACGCAGTATTTT.

The J gene is TRBJ2-3, the V gene TRBV19, with TRBD2 identical over 12 bases. V shed 3 bases and J 5 bases; nucleotides not matched to a gene: 9. Germline-derived CDR1 and CDR2 are LNHDA and SQIVND (reference sequence). This CDR3 contains 17 residues. The CDR3 protein is CASSITRLAGEIDTQYF. CDR3 in DNA: TGTGCCAGTAGTATCACCAGACTAGCGGGAGAAATAGATACGCAGTATTTT.

CDR3 amino acids: CASSYSELTYEQYF. The CDR3 DNA sequence: TGTGCCAGCAGTTACTCGGAGCTAACCTACGAGCAGTACTTC. The chain couples TRBV6-2 or TRBV6-3 to TRBJ2-7; D gene unclear. Trimming left V 0 bases short and J 2 bases short, with 8 bases between. There are 14 residues in the CDR3. CDR1 is MNHEY and CDR2 is SVGEGT in the germline V gene.